These 30 T cell receptor beta chains came from one sample sequenced in a study of T-cell memory formation after mild COVID-19. Via MiXCR, TCRdb re-called the 5' RACE reads, giving one row per CDR3 protein. Among 540,000 or so distinct CDR3 sequences listed, roughly 20% were seen once. The sequenced sample was PBMCs or a T cell subset sorted from them (not recorded which). The origin of the receptors is an adult woman who had mild COVID-19 (a few samples of this study predate the infection). Cell type and time point are not known.

This clonotype was recorded a few times. The chain links TRBV7-9 to TRBJ2-1; D is possibly TRBD1 (6 bases). CDR1 is SEHNR and CDR2 is FQNEAQ in the germline V gene (reference sequence). Trimming left V 3 bases short and J 10 bases short, with 7 bases between. This CDR3 comprises 11 residues. CDR3 DNA: TGTGCCAGCAGCTTTCAGGGGGAGCAGTTCTTC. Its translation: CASSFQGEQFF.

The V call is TRBV12-3 or TRBV12-4, the J call TRBJ2-7; D perhaps matches TRBD1 (5 bases). V was cut by 6 bases and J by 9 bases, with 15 bases left in between. The CDR3 has 12 residues. The CDR3 is CASRVQVVVQYF. CDR3 DNA: TGTGCCAGCAGGGTACAGGTAGTTGTGCAGTACTTC.

This clonotype was counted between two and nine times. The chain employs TRBV20-1 and TRBJ2-7; TRBD2 aligns across 8 bases. The CDR3 has 14 residues. The germline CDR1 and CDR2 sequences are DFQATT and SNEGSKA (reference sequence). V shed 1 base, J shed 1 base, and the junction held 3 bases outside the gene matches. The DNA of the CDR3 is TGCAGTGCTAGAGTCGCTAGCGGGTCCTACGAGCAGTACTTC. Its protein product is CSARVASGSYEQYF.

This clonotype appeared a few times. The genes are TRBV6-5 and TRBJ2-3, with D maybe TRBD2 (5 bases). Per germline, CDR1 MNHEY and CDR2 SVGAGI. CDR3 length: 14 amino acids. The V end was cut by 5 bases, the J end by 6 bases, with 15 bases between. Written as DNA, the CDR3 is TGTGCCAGCAGTGACGGGAAATCGGCGGATACGCAGTATTTT. Amino acids: CASSDGKSADTQYF.

This clonotype has just a few counts. J is TRBJ2-3 and V is TRBV4-2; tentatively, D is TRBD2 (5 bases). The germline gives CDR1 LGHNA, CDR2 YNFKEQ. V was pared by 0 bases and J by 1 base, with 11 bases between. This CDR3 has 16 amino acids. The CDR3 nucleotides are TGTGCCAGCAGCCAAGAGGAAGGGCGGGGCACAGATACGCAGTATTTT. As protein: CASSQEEGRGTDTQYF.

This chain connects TRBV5-4 to TRBJ2-3, with D perhaps TRBD2 (5 bases). The V and J ends lost 2 bases and 1 base respectively, with 14 bases between them. The CDR3 is made up of 16 amino acids. Germline assignment: CDR1 SGHNT and CDR2 YYREEE (reference sequence). The CDR3 spells CASSFGVTTRTDTQYF. CDR3 coding DNA: TGTGCCAGCAGCTTTGGGGTGACTACCCGCACAGATACGCAGTATTTT.

This clonotype was found a few times. V gene TRBV24-1 combines with J gene TRBJ2-1; 10 bases are shared with TRBD2. V was clipped by 3 bases and J by 8 bases; unmatched bases: 12. CDR1 is KGHDR, CDR2 SFDVKD, per germline. The CDR3 runs to 17 residues. The CDR3 region has the DNA TGTGCCACCAGTGATCCCACTCTAGCGGGAGCTGGGGATGAGCAGTTCTTC. It encodes CATSDPTLAGAGDEQFF.

The chain has TRBV20-1 and TRBJ2-3, with 13 bases lining up with TRBD2. Germline V gene data show CDR1 as DFQATT and CDR2 as SNEGSKA (reference sequence). CDR3 length: 15 residues. V lost 6 bases and J lost 4; bases outside the gene matches: 7. CDR3 coding DNA: TGCAGTGCGACCGGGACTAGCGGGAACCCAGATACGCAGTATTTT. It is translated as CSATGTSGNPDTQYF.

This chain links TRBV4-2 with TRBJ1-1; D is uncertain. CDR1 LGHNA and CDR2 YNFKEQ come from the germline V gene. The CDR3 runs 13 residues. Trimming took 2 bases from V and 5 from J, leaving 9 bases between them. CDR3 protein: CASSQLTGTEAFF. CDR3 in DNA: TGTGCCAGCAGCCAATTAACCGGGACTGAAGCTTTCTTT.

The rearrangement joins TRBV9 to TRBJ2-7; D gene ambiguous. Trimming removed 4 bases at V and 5 bases at J, with 19 bases between. Looked up from germline, CDR1 is SGDLS and CDR2 is YYNGEE. CDR3 length: 15 residues. Written as DNA, the CDR3 is TGTGCCAGCAGCCCGTTAGCCGAGTCGATACACGAGCAGTACTTC. It translates to CASSPLAESIHEQYF.

The chain recombines TRBV29-1 with TRBJ2-5; D uncertain. This CDR3 is 12 amino acids long. Per germline, CDR1 SQVTM and CDR2 ANQGSEA. V lost 3 bases, J lost 1 base, and 6 bases lay in between. In DNA form, the CDR3 reads TGCAGCGTTGACAGGACCCAAGAGACCCAGTACTTC. Its translation is CSVDRTQETQYF.

The chain employs TRBV6-6 and TRBJ2-7; D perhaps matches TRBD2 (5 bases). With 6 bases removed from V and 7 bases from J, the gap between germline ends came to 16 bases. CDR3 length: 13 amino acids. From germline, CDR1 is MNHNY and CDR2 SVGAGI (reference sequence). The CDR3 DNA reads TGTGCCAGCAGCCCTAACGGGGAGACTGAGCAGTACTTC. It is translated as CASSPNGETEQYF.

This clonotype was seen only a few times. CDR3 nucleotides: TGTGCCAGTAGTATTGGTGAGGATACGCAGTATTTT. Translated, it gives CASSIGEDTQYF. J is TRBJ2-3 and V is TRBV19; no clear D gene. The germline gives CDR1 LNHDA, CDR2 SQIVND (reference sequence). The CDR3 is 12 residues long. Deletions cut 3 bases from V and 6 bases from J, with 7 bases between.

This chain joins TRBV7-2 and TRBJ2-7; D is unclear. The V gene lost 0 bases and the J gene lost 4 bases, with 7 bases spanning the gap. This CDR3 region has 13 residues. The germline V gene encodes CDR1 SGHTA and CDR2 FQGNSA. DNA for the CDR3: TGTGCCAGCAGCTTAGCGGTGGATTACGAGCAGTACTTC. It yields the protein CASSLAVDYEQYF.

The chain is built from TRBV10-3 and TRBJ2-2, with TRBD2 matching over 11 bases. Losses at the gene ends were 5 bases for V and 4 bases for J; bases not matched to a gene: 3. The germline gives CDR1 ENHRY, CDR2 SYGVKD. The CDR3 has 15 residues. CDR3 sequence: CAISSSGGSTGELFF. Here the CDR3 DNA reads TGTGCCATCAGTTCTAGCGGGGGGAGCACCGGGGAGCTGTTTTTT.

V and J are TRBV7-2 and TRBJ2-1; 7 bases map to TRBD2. After removal of 3 bases from V and 6 bases from J, the junction contained 8 bases not matched to a gene. Germline V gene sequence: CDR1 SGHTA, CDR2 FQGNSA. The length of the CDR3 is 15 residues. The CDR3 DNA is TGTGCCAGCAGCTTGAGCGGGGTAAGGGTCAATGAGCAGTTCTTC. Its protein product is CASSLSGVRVNEQFF.

This clonotype was seen only a few times. This rearrangement joins TRBV5-1 to TRBJ2-1; 12 positions agree with TRBD1. Germline CDR1 reads SGHRS; CDR2 reads YFSETQ. CDR3 length: 15 amino acids. With V trimmed by 3 bases and J by 7 bases, 5 bases remained unmatched. The CDR3 DNA is TGCGCCAGCAGCTCCGGGACAGGGGGCTGGAATGAGCAGTTCTTC. Amino acids: CASSSGTGGWNEQFF.

A note on this clonotype: A read error may produce the germline difference seen at one junction end. This chain connects TRBV7-3 to TRBJ1-1, with D uncertain. CDR1 and CDR2 from the germline V gene are SGHTA and FQGTGA. The CDR3 runs 13 residues. The CDR3 here is CASSVTVSTEAFF. The DNA of the CDR3 is TGTGCCAGCAGCGTAACAGTGTCCACTGAAGCTTTCTTT.

The table lists this clonotype with a few counts. The chain joins TRBV5-1 to TRBJ2-3; 7 bases line up with TRBD2. The CDR3 runs to 15 residues. Germline assignment: CDR1 SGHRS and CDR2 YFSETQ. The ends lost 5 bases at V and 0 bases at J; junction bases unmatched: 6. The CDR3 coding sequence is TGCGCCAGCAGGATACTAGCGACCAGCACAGATACGCAGTATTTT. Its protein is CASRILATSTDTQYF.

V gene TRBV9 combines with J gene TRBJ2-1; TRBD2 agrees at 10 bases. V gave up 0 bases and J gave up 8 bases; unmatched junction bases: 8. Germline CDR1 reads SGDLS; CDR2 reads YYNGEE. The CDR3 is made up of 16 amino acids. The CDR3 sequence is CASSVAGSGGSDEQFF. In nucleotides, the CDR3 is TGTGCCAGCAGCGTAGCTGGTAGCGGGGGGAGCGATGAGCAGTTCTTC.

In this sample, this clonotype turned up a few times. The J gene is TRBJ2-7, the V gene TRBV12-3 or TRBV12-4; D gene ambiguous. Deletions cut 2 bases from V and 5 bases from J, with 7 bases between. The CDR3 length is 12 residues. The CDR3 is CASSLLGHEQYF. The CDR3 coding sequence is TGTGCCAGCAGTTTACTTGGCCACGAGCAGTACTTC.

V is TRBV9 and J is TRBJ2-3; D assignment may be TRBD1 or TRBD2 (6 bases each). Deletions cut 3 bases from V and 6 bases from J, with 14 bases between. There are 14 residues in the CDR3. Germline CDR1 reads SGDLS; CDR2 reads YYNGEE. CDR3: CASSAHLGGDTQYF. CDR3 nucleotide sequence: TGTGCCAGCAGCGCCCACTTAGGGGGGGATACGCAGTATTTT.

The J gene is TRBJ1-1, the V gene TRBV29-1, with TRBD1 as a possible D gene (6 bases). V shed 0 bases and J shed 5 bases, with 13 bases lying between them. The germline V gene encodes CDR1 SQVTM and CDR2 ANQGSEA. The CDR3 spans 14 residues. CDR3 protein: CSVEESRGRTEAFF. CDR3 in DNA: TGCAGCGTTGAAGAGTCCAGGGGTCGGACTGAAGCTTTCTTT.

This clonotype was seen a handful of times. V usage is TRBV4-2 and J usage is TRBJ2-5; no definite D call. The CDR3 has 19 residues. V was pared by 0 bases and J by 1 base, with 21 bases between. The V gene's germline CDR1 is LGHNA and CDR2 YNFKEQ. The CDR3: CASSQERWSEGDGQETQYF. CDR3 bases: TGTGCCAGCAGCCAAGAAAGGTGGTCGGAAGGAGACGGCCAAGAGACCCAGTACTTC.

CDR3 sequence (DNA): TGTGCCAGCAGCTTAGGGGGACAGTTGAACACTGAAGCTTTCTTT. Protein sequence: CASSLGGQLNTEAFF. The gene calls are TRBV7-8 and TRBJ1-1, with 7 bases matching TRBD1. Germline loops: CDR1 SGHVS, CDR2 FQNEAQ. The CDR3 runs to 15 residues. V gave up 1 base and J gave up 0 bases; unmatched junction bases: 2.

V is TRBV3-1 and J is TRBJ2-7; 7 bases fit TRBD2. The CDR3 totals 16 residues. V shed 2 bases, J shed 5 bases, and the junction held 12 bases outside the gene matches. Germline V lookup: CDR1 LGHDT, CDR2 YNNKEL (reference sequence). The CDR3 DNA sequence: TGTGCCAGCAGCCAAAGGTCTTCCGTCCGGGGGGACGAGCAGTACTTC. Protein product: CASSQRSSVRGDEQYF.

As to this clonotype: An end of the junction does not agree with germline; a read error may underlie this. This chain's CDR3 is CASSIAGGNYNEQFF. For the CDR3, the DNA is TGTGCCAGCAGCATAGCGGGAGGGAATTACAATGAGCAGTTCTTC. The rearrangement uses TRBV7-6 and TRBJ2-1, with TRBD2 matching 11 bases. Germline CDR1 and CDR2: SGHVS and FNYEAQ. This CDR3 has 15 residues.

The chain uses TRBV6-4 and TRBJ2-3, with D maybe TRBD2 (5 bases). V lost 6 bases and J lost 4, with 14 bases in between. Germline V gene lookup returns CDR1 MRHNA and CDR2 SNTAGT. This CDR3 has 14 amino acids. The CDR3 nucleotides are TGTGCCAGCAGACCCTCGGGATGGGCAGATACGCAGTATTTT. Protein product: CASRPSGWADTQYF.

This clonotype was observed at least ten times. This chain links TRBV5-1 with TRBJ2-5; 8 nucleotides line up with TRBD2. The CDR3 covers 15 residues. The V and J ends lost 4 bases and 3 bases, in that order; junction bases with no gene match: 8. Germline-derived CDR1 and CDR2 are SGHRS and YFSETQ. Here the CDR3 DNA reads TGCGCCAGCAGCGGAGCGGGGGCGGTGGAAGAGACCCAGTACTTC. Residues: CASSGAGAVEETQYF.

The rearrangement uses TRBV7-2 and TRBJ2-1; 14 nucleotides match TRBD2. The V gene end was trimmed by 0 bases and the J gene end by 0 bases; junction bases not matched to a gene: 4. CDR1 is SGHTA, CDR2 FQGNSA, per germline. The CDR3 runs 19 residues. CDR3 amino acids: CASSLALGLAGASYNEQFF. CDR3 bases: TGTGCCAGCAGCTTAGCGCTGGGACTAGCGGGAGCCTCCTACAATGAGCAGTTCTTC.